This T cell receptor beta chain appears in the sequencing data of a study of tumor-infiltrating lymphocytes in oesophageal squamous cell carcinoma. CDR1 and CDR2 (germline): MNHNY, SVGAGI (reference sequence). The CDR3 contains 14 residues. V lost 4 bases and J 0 bases, leaving 7 bases between the germline ends. TCRdb reanalysed the PCR reads using MiXCR and keeps one entry per CDR3 protein. The sample has just under 20,000 distinct CDR3 sequences; just under 40% are singletons. The clonotype originates from a male donor with esophageal squamous cell carcinoma. Sequencing was done on a sample of esophageal tumor tissue. The V call is TRBV6-6, the J call TRBJ2-1; D not resolved. The CDR3 protein is CASSWSSSYNEQFF. The CDR3 nucleotides are TGTGCCAGCAGTTGGTCCAGCTCCTACAATGAGCAGTTCTTC.